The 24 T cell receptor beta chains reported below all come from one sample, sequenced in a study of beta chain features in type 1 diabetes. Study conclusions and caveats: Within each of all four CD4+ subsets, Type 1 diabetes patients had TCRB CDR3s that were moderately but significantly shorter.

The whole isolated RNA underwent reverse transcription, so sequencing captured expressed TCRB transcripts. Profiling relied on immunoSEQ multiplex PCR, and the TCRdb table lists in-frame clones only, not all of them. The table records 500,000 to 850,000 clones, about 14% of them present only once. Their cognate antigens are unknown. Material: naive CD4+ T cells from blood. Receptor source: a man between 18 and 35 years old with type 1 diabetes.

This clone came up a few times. The CDR3 DNA reads as TGCAGCGCTGGATTTGGGGGGCCTTACAATGAGCAGTTCTTC. Its translation: CSAGFGGPYNEQFF. The chain recombines TRBV29-1 with TRBJ2-1; either TRBD1 or TRBD2 may supply D (6 bases each). The CDR3 sequence is 14 residues long. Trimming removed 7 bases from V and 4 bases from J, with 17 bases in between. Germline V CDR1 and CDR2: SQVTM, ANQGSEA.

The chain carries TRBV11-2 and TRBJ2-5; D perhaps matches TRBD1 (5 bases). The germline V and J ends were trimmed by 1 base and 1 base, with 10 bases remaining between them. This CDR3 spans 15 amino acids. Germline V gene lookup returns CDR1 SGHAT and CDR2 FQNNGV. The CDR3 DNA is TGTGCCAGCAGCTTAGGGGGCAGGGCCCAAGAGACCCAGTACTTC. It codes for CASSLGGRAQETQYF.

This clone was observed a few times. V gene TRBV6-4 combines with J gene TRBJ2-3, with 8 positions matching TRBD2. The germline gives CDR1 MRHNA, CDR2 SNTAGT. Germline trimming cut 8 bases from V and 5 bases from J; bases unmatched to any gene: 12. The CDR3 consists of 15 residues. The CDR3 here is CASLYSRLAKDTQYF. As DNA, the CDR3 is TGTGCCAGCCTCTATTCGCGACTAGCGAAAGATACGCAGTATTTT.

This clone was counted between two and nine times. This CDR3 reads CASSASGGGYNEQFF. The DNA of the CDR3 is TGTGCCAGCAGCGCTAGCGGGGGAGGTTACAATGAGCAGTTCTTC. The rearrangement links TRBV9 to TRBJ2-1, with 10 nucleotides matching TRBD2. The CDR3 consists of 15 residues. Germline V lookup: CDR1 SGDLS, CDR2 YYNGEE. Losses at the gene ends were 3 bases for V and 4 bases for J; bases not matched to a gene: 4.

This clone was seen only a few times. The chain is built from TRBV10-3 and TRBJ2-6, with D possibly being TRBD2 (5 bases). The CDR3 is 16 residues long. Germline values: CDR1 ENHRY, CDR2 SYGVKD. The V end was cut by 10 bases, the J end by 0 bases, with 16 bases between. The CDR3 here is CASTPSEGSGANVLTF. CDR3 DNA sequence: TGTGCCAGCACACCAAGCGAGGGCTCTGGGGCCAACGTCCTGACTTTC.

This chain's CDR3 is CASSGQSQETQYF. The CDR3 DNA reads TGTGCCAGTAGTGGACAATCCCAAGAGACCCAGTACTTC. The rearrangement links TRBV19 to TRBJ2-5, with D perhaps TRBD1 (5 bases). The germline CDR1 and CDR2 sequences are LNHDA and SQIVND (reference sequence). V gave up 5 bases and J gave up 1 base, with 8 bases separating them. This CDR3 comprises 13 residues. The whole variable domain, remainder taken from reference TRBV19 and TRBJ2-5, is DGGITQSPKYLFRKEGQNVTLSCEQNLNHDAMYWYRQDPGQGLRLIYYSQIVNDFQKGDIAEGYSVSREKKESFPLTVTSAQKNPTAFYLCASSGQSQETQYFGPGTRLLVL.

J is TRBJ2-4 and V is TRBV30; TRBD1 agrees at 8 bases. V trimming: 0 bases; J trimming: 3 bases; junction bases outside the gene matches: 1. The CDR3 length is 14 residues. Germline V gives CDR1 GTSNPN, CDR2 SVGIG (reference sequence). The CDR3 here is CAWSVTGGKNIQYF. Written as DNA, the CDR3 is TGTGCCTGGAGTGTAACAGGGGGCAAAAACATTCAGTACTTC.

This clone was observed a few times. The CDR3 region is CASSRGTGHNQPQHF. The CDR3 nucleotides read TGTGCCAGCAGCCGTGGGACAGGCCATAATCAGCCCCAGCATTTT. J is TRBJ1-5 and V is TRBV7-9; 8 bases are shared with TRBD1. J gave up 4 bases and V 5 bases, and 7 bases lay outside the gene matches. CDR3 length equals 15 residues. Germline CDR1 SEHNR, CDR2 FQNEAQ (reference sequence). Full variable domain (outside the CDR3, taken from reference TRBV7-9 and TRBJ1-5): DTGVSQNPRHKITKRGQNVTFRCDPISEHNRLYWYRQTLGQGPEFLTYFQNEAQLEKSRLLSDRFSAERPKGSFSTLEIQRTEQGDSAMYLCASSRGTGHNQPQHFGDGTRLSIL.

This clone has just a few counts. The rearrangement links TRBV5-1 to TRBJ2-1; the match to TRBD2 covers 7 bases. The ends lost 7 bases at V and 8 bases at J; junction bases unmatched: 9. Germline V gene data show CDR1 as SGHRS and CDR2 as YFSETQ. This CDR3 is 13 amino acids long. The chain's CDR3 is CASRGGSADEQFF. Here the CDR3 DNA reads TGCGCCAGCCGAGGCGGGAGTGCGGATGAGCAGTTCTTC. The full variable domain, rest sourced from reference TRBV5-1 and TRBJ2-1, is KAGVTQTPRYLIKTRGQQVTLSCSPISGHRSVSWYQQTPGQGLQFLFEYFSETQRNKGNFPGRFSGRQFSNSRSEMNVSTLELGDSALYLCASRGGSADEQFFGPGTRLTVL.

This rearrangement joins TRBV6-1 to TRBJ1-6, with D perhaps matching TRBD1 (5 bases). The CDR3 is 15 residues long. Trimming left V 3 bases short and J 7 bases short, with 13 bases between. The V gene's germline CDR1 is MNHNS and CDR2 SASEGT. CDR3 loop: CASSDEGLLNSPLHF. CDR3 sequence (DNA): TGTGCCAGCAGTGATGAGGGACTTTTAAATTCACCCCTCCACTTT.

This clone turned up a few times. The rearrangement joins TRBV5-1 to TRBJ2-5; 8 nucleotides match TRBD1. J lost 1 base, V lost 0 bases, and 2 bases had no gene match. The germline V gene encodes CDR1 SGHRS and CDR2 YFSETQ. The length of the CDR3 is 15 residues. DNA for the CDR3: TGCGCCAGCAGCTTGGGACAGGGGACCCAAGAGACCCAGTACTTC. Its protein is CASSLGQGTQETQYF. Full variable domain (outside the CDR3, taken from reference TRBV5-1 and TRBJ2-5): KAGVTQTPRYLIKTRGQQVTLSCSPISGHRSVSWYQQTPGQGLQFLFEYFSETQRNKGNFPGRFSGRQFSNSRSEMNVSTLELGDSALYLCASSLGQGTQETQYFGPGTRLLVL.

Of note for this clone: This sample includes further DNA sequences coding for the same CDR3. The CDR3 nucleotides are TGTGCCAGCAGTCGAATGAACACTGAAGCTTTCTTT. Amino acids: CASSRMNTEAFF. The rearrangement links TRBV7-9 to TRBJ1-1; D gene unclear. Germline V gene lookup returns CDR1 SEHNR and CDR2 FQNEAQ (reference sequence). This CDR3 has 12 residues. Deletions cut 6 bases from V and 0 bases from J, with 5 bases between.

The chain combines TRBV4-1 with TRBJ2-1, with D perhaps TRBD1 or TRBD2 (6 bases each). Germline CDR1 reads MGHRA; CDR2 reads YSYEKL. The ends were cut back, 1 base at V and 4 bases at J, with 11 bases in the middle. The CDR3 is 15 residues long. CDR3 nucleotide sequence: TGCGCCAGCAGCCAAGCCTGGGGGGCTTACAATGAGCAGTTCTTC. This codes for CASSQAWGAYNEQFF.

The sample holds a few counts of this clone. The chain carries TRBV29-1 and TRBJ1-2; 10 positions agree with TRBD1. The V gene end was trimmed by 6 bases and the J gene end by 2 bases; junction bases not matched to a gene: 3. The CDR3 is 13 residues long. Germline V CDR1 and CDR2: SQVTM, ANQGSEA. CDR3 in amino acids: CSVEGQGNYGYTF. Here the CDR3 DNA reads TGCAGCGTGGAGGGACAGGGGAACTATGGCTACACCTTC.

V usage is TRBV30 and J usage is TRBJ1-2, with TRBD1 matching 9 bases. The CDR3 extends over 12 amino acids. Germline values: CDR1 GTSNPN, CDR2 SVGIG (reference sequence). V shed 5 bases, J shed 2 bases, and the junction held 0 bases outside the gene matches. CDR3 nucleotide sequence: TGTGCCTGGGACAGGGGGAACTATGGCTACACCTTC. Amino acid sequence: CAWDRGNYGYTF.

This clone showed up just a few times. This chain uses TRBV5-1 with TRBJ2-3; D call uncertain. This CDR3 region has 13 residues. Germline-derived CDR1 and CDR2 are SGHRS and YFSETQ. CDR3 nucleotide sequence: TGCGGCTGCGCCGACGGATACACAGATACGCAGTATTTT. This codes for CGCADGYTDTQYF.

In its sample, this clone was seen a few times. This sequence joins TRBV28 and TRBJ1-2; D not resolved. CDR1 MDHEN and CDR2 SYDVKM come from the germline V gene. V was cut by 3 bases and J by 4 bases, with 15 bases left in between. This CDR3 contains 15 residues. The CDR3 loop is CASSLADRQSYGYTF. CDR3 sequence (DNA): TGTGCCAGCAGTTTGGCCGATAGGCAAAGCTATGGCTACACCTTC.

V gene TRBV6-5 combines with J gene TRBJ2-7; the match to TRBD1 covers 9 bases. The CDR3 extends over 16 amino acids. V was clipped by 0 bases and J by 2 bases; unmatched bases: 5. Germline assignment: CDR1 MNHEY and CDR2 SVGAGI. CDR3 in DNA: TGTGCCAGCAGTTACTCGAAGTGGACAGGGGCCTACGAGCAGTACTTC. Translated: CASSYSKWTGAYEQYF.

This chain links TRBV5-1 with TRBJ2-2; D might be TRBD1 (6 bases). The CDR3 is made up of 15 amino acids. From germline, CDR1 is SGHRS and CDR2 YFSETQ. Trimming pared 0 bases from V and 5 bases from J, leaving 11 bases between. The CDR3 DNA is TGCGCCAGCAGCTTGGGGCAGGGGACGACCGGGGAGCTGTTTTTT. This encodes CASSLGQGTTGELFF.

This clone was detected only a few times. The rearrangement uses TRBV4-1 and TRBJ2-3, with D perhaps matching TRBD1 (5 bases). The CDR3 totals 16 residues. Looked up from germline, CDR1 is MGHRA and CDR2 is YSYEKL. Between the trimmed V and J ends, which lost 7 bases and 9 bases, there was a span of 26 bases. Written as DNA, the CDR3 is TGCGCCAGCAAGACCATCGGAACCAAATCTTCAGGGACGCAGTATTTT. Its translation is CASKTIGTKSSGTQYF.

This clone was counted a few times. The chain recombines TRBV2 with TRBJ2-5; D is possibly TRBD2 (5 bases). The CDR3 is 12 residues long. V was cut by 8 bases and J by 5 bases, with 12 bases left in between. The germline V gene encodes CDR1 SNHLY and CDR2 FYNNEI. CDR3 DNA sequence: TGTGCCAGCTCGGACGGGGATGAGACCCAGTACTTC. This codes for CASSDGDETQYF. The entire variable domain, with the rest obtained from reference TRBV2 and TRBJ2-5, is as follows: EPEVTQTPSHQVTQMGQEVILRCVPISNHLYFYWYRQILGQKVEFLVSFYNNEISEKSEIFDDQFSVERPDGSNFTLKIRSTKLEDSAMYFCASSDGDETQYFGPGTRLLVL.

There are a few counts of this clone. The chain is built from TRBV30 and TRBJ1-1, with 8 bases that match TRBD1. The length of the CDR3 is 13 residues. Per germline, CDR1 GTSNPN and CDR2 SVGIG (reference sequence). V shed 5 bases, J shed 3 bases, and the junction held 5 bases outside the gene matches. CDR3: CAWVHRGYTEAFF. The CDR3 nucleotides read TGTGCCTGGGTACACAGGGGGTACACTGAAGCTTTCTTT.

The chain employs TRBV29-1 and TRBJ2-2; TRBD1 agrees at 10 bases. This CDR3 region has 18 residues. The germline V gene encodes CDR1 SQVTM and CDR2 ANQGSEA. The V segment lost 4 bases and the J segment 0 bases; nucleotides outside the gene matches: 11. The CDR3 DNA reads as TGCAGCGTTGCATCCGGGACAGGGGCGTTCGCGAACACCGGGGAGCTGTTTTTT. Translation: CSVASGTGAFANTGELFF.

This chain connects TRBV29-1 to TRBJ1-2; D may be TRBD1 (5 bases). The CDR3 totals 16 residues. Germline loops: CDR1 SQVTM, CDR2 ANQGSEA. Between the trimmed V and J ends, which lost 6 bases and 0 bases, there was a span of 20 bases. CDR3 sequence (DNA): TGCAGCGTGAGTTACCCACCGGGACTCTCTAACTATGGCTACACCTTC. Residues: CSVSYPPGLSNYGYTF.